These 2 T cell receptor beta chains were all obtained from the same sample, sequenced in a study of shared clonotypes between healthy human individuals. The table came from immunoSEQ multiplex PCR; TCRdb's copy has only in-frame clones and leaves some out. The sample records some 2,000,000 clones, about 95% being singletons. Naive CD8 cells comprised CD45RO-negative, CCR7-positively selected cells, excluding terminally differentiated effector memory CD45RA+ cells. Sample: naive CD8+ T cells sorted from blood. The receptors originated from a man between 18 and 29 years old in good health.

The V gene is TRBV27, the J gene TRBJ1-1; D is uncertain. Germline CDR1 MNHEY, CDR2 SMNVEV (reference sequence). The CDR3 is 15 residues long. V was shortened by 2 bases and J by 0 bases, with 10 bases between the two germline ends. The CDR3 bases are TGTGCCAGCAGTTTACGGGCAGCTCTGAACACTGAAGCTTTCTTT. It codes for CASSLRAALNTEAFF.

This rearrangement joins TRBV7-9 to TRBJ2-3; 8 bases line up with TRBD2. V gave up 5 bases and J gave up 4 bases; unmatched junction bases: 8. This CDR3 region has 15 residues. Germline V CDR1 and CDR2: SEHNR, FQNEAQ (reference sequence). The DNA for the CDR3 is TGTGCCAGCAGCCGGCCGGGACTAGAAGCAGATACGCAGTATTTT. This gives the protein CASSRPGLEADTQYF.